The 27 T cell receptor gamma chains in this list originate from one sample, sequenced in a study of gamma-delta T cells after stem cell transplantation. TCRdb re-called the RT-PCR reads using CATT. This sample carries approximately 3,000 gamma-chain clones, roughly 18% of them seen once, and the ten largest clones take 3.4%. Sample: gamma-delta T cells. The receptors originated from a human donor. It is not recorded whose cells these are; they may come from a transplant donor.

The chain links TRGV3 to TRGJ1 or TRGJ2. Germline CDR1 and CDR2: VTNTFY and YDVSTARD (reference sequence). This CDR3 has 16 residues. V lost 3 bases, J lost 0 bases, and 11 bases stayed unmatched. CDR3 bases: TGTGCCACCTGGGACGAAATTCTATTGAATTATTATAAGAAACTCTTT. Translation: CATWDEILLNYYKKLF.

By share, this clone counts as medium-sized. This chain links TRGV9 with TRGJ1 or TRGJ2. Germline CDR1 and CDR2: GITISATS and ISYDGTV (reference sequence). The CDR3 loop spans 15 amino acids. Germline trimming cut 0 bases from V and 3 bases from J; bases unmatched to any gene: 8. In DNA, the CDR3 is TGTGCCTTGTGGGAGGTGCAGTGGGGTTATTATAAGAAACTCTTT. Residues: CALWEVQWGYYKKLF.

V and J are TRGV4 and TRGJ1 or TRGJ2. CDR1 is EGSTGY and CDR2 is YDSYTSSV in the germline V gene. After removal of 4 bases from V and 4 bases from J, the junction contained 7 bases not matched to a gene. This CDR3 is built from 13 residues. The DNA of the CDR3 is TGTGCCACCTGGGACTTGCAGTATTATAAGAAACTCTTT. Translated, it gives CATWDLQYYKKLF.

This clone has a handful of counts. The gene calls are TRGV8 and TRGJ1 or TRGJ2. Germline CDR1 reads VENAVY; CDR2 reads YDSYNSRV. CDR3 size: 11 residues. V trimming: 5 bases; J trimming: 3 bases; junction bases outside the gene matches: 1. CDR3 sequence (DNA): TGTGCCACCTGGGCTTATTATAAGAAACTCTTT. Protein product: CATWAYYKKLF.

Remarks on this clone: With a much larger clone just one base away, this may be a read error. The V and J genes are TRGV9 and TRGJ1 or TRGJ2. The trim removed 1 base at V and 2 bases at J, leaving 5 bases unmatched. The CDR3 length is 14 residues. CDR1 GITISATS and CDR2 ISYDGTV come from the germline V gene (reference sequence). CDR3 amino acids: CALWEVSHYYKKLF. In DNA form, the CDR3 reads TGTGCCTTGTGGGAGGTTTCGCATTATTATAAGAAACTCTTT.

As for this clone: A junction boundary mismatches the germline segment, possibly from a read error. The chain combines TRGV9 with TRGJ1 or TRGJ2. The CDR3 extends over 13 amino acids. Per the germline V gene, CDR1 is GITISATS and CDR2 is ISYDGTV (reference sequence). CDR3 protein: CALWEVNNYKKLF. The CDR3 bases are TGTGCCTTGTGGGAGGTGAATAATTATAAGAAACTCTTT.

This clone was counted between two and nine times. A read error may produce the germline difference seen at one junction end. The J gene is TRGJ1 or TRGJ2, the V gene TRGV8. In germline, CDR1 is VENAVY, CDR2 YDSYNSRV. This CDR3 has 12 amino acids. The CDR3 bases are TGCGCCACCTGGGATGGTTATTATAAGAAACTCTTT. Protein: CATWDGYYKKLF.

The V and J genes are TRGV2 and TRGJP2. The germline V gene encodes CDR1 EGSNGY and CDR2 YDSYNSKV. The CDR3 contains 15 residues. J gave up 3 bases and V 0 bases, and 4 bases lay outside the gene matches. The CDR3: CATWDGLRSDWIKTF. DNA for the CDR3: TGTGCCACCTGGGACGGGCTACGTAGTGATTGGATCAAGACGTTT.

The chain joins TRGV9 to TRGJ1 or TRGJ2. The CDR3 length is 11 residues. CDR1 and CDR2 (germline): GITISATS, ISYDGTV (reference sequence). J lost 8 bases, V lost 4 bases, and 5 bases had no gene match. CDR3 bases: TGTGCCTTGTGGGACCCGAATAAGAAACTCTTT. This encodes CALWDPNKKLF.

The chain carries TRGV4 and TRGJ1 or TRGJ2. The CDR3 has 10 residues. The junction had 4 bases not matched to a gene; V was cut back by 3 bases and J by 11 bases. Germline V gene data show CDR1 as EGSTGY and CDR2 as YDSYTSSV. CDR3 amino acids: CATWDQEKLF. The DNA of the CDR3 is TGTGCCACCTGGGATCAAGAGAAACTCTTT.

A few counts support this clone. V and J are TRGV9 and TRGJ1 or TRGJ2. The CDR3 has 11 amino acids. Germline V gene sequence: CDR1 GITISATS, CDR2 ISYDGTV (reference sequence). V was pared by 5 bases and J by 11 bases, with 9 bases of the junction left unmatched. CDR3: CALWGTEEKLF. The CDR3 nucleotides read TGTGCCTTGTGGGGTACGGAGGAGAAACTCTTT.

This clone was seen only a few times. The chain has TRGV4 and TRGJ1 or TRGJ2. Germline V CDR1 and CDR2: EGSTGY, YDSYTSSV. This CDR3 is 13 amino acids long. Trimming at V came to 4 bases and at J to 4 bases, leaving 7 bases not matched to a gene. The CDR3: CATWDPLYYKKLF. The CDR3 DNA follows: TGTGCCACCTGGGACCCGCTCTATTATAAGAAACTCTTT.

Note on this clone: Compared with germline, one end of the junction differs, possibly owing to a read error. The chain employs TRGV2 and TRGJ1 or TRGJ2. The germline V gene encodes CDR1 EGSNGY and CDR2 YDSYNSKV. This CDR3 is 13 amino acids long. This chain's CDR3 is CAAWDGHYYKKLF. The CDR3, as DNA: TGTGCCGCCTGGGACGGACATTATTATAAGAAACTCTTT.

This chain links TRGV2 with TRGJ1 or TRGJ2. Losses at the gene ends were 3 bases for V and 6 bases for J; bases not matched to a gene: 8. The CDR3 sequence is 13 residues long. The germline V gene encodes CDR1 EGSNGY and CDR2 YDSYNSKV. The CDR3 reads CATWDRPFYKKLF. The CDR3 bases are TGTGCCACCTGGGACAGGCCGTTTTATAAGAAACTCTTT.

The gene calls are TRGV9 and TRGJ1 or TRGJ2. This CDR3 spans 9 amino acids. CDR1 is GITISATS and CDR2 is ISYDGTV in the germline V gene (reference sequence). Trimming took 4 bases from V and 16 from J; bases not matched to a gene: 7. CDR3 amino acids: CALWDRNLF. CDR3 coding DNA: TGTGCCTTGTGGGACCGAAACCTCTTT.

The V gene is TRGV3, the J gene TRGJ1 or TRGJ2. V lost 3 bases to trimming and J lost 0 bases; unmatched junction nucleotides: 5. Germline-derived CDR1 and CDR2 are VTNTFY and YDVSTARD (reference sequence). The CDR3 has 14 amino acids. This CDR3 is CATWDGGNYYKKLF. The CDR3 region has the DNA TGTGCCACCTGGGACGGCGGGAATTATTATAAGAAACTCTTT.

This clone was recorded a few times. The rearrangement uses TRGV2 and TRGJ1 or TRGJ2. The germline CDR1 and CDR2 sequences are EGSNGY and YDSYNSKV. V dropped 0 bases and J dropped 2; count of bases not matched to a gene: 10. The CDR3 has 16 residues. The chain's CDR3 is CATWDGSPRDYYKKLF. In nucleotides, the CDR3 is TGTGCCACCTGGGACGGGTCCCCCCGAGATTATTATAAGAAACTCTTT.

This clone came up a few times. Other DNA sequences in this sample translate to the same CDR3. The chain has TRGV4 and TRGJ1 or TRGJ2. The J segment lost 3 bases and the V segment lost 1 base, leaving 3 bases of the junction unmatched. Germline V gene lookup returns CDR1 EGSTGY and CDR2 YDSYTSSV. The CDR3 has 13 residues. The CDR3: CATWDGGYYKKLF. CDR3 DNA sequence: TGTGCCACCTGGGATGGCGGTTATTATAAGAAACTCTTT.

In this sample, this clone is medium-sized. The V call is TRGV4, the J call TRGJ1 or TRGJ2. The germline gives CDR1 EGSTGY, CDR2 YDSYTSSV. This CDR3 comprises 14 residues. V was clipped by 1 base and J by 3 bases; unmatched bases: 6. This CDR3 reads CATWDGNRYYKKLF. In DNA, the CDR3 is TGTGCCACCTGGGATGGAAACCGTTATTATAAGAAACTCTTT.

The rearrangement joins TRGV9 to TRGJ1 or TRGJ2. The CDR3 has 15 amino acids. Trimming at V came to 0 bases and at J to 3 bases, leaving 8 bases not matched to a gene. The germline CDR1 and CDR2 sequences are GITISATS and ISYDGTV (reference sequence). This chain's CDR3 is CALWEVQGGYYKKLF. CDR3 sequence (DNA): TGTGCCTTGTGGGAGGTGCAGGGGGGTTATTATAAGAAACTCTTT.

The chain carries TRGV2 and TRGJP2. The ends lost 5 bases at V and 3 bases at J; junction bases unmatched: 6. The CDR3 extends over 14 amino acids. The germline gives CDR1 EGSNGY, CDR2 YDSYNSKV. CDR3 bases: TGTGCCACCTGGGGGAGGGGTAGTGATTGGATCAAGACGTTT. Translation: CATWGRGSDWIKTF.

This clone has just a few counts. The chain recombines TRGV2 with TRGJ1 or TRGJ2. Germline CDR1 reads EGSNGY; CDR2 reads YDSYNSKV. V was clipped by 2 bases and J by 5 bases; unmatched bases: 3. The CDR3 is 12 residues long. CDR3 sequence reads: CATWDVNYKKLF. CDR3 nucleotide sequence: TGTGCCACCTGGGACGTAAATTATAAGAAACTCTTT.

Regarding this clone: A much larger clone lies a single base off, so this may be a read error. The J gene is TRGJ1 or TRGJ2, the V gene TRGV2. The CDR3 extends over 12 amino acids. CDR1 is EGSNGY and CDR2 is YDSYNSKV in the germline V gene. This chain's CDR3 is CATCDGHYKKLF. The CDR3 DNA reads as TGTGCCACCTGTGACGGGCACTATAAGAAACTCTTT.

This chain connects TRGV9 to TRGJ1 or TRGJ2. After removal of 1 base from V and 10 bases from J, the junction contained 4 bases not matched to a gene. The CDR3 loop spans 11 amino acids. Germline V CDR1 and CDR2: GITISATS, ISYDGTV (reference sequence). CDR3 residues: CALWEVGKKLF. The DNA of the CDR3 is TGTGCCTTGTGGGAGGTTGGAAAGAAACTCTTT.

This clone appeared a few times. V and J are TRGV3 and TRGJ1 or TRGJ2. V shed 2 bases and J 10 bases; nucleotides not matched to a gene: 5. CDR1 and CDR2 from the germline V gene are VTNTFY and YDVSTARD (reference sequence). CDR3 size: 11 residues. CDR3 sequence (DNA): TGTGCCACCTGGGACAAGCCGAAGAAACTCTTT. Translation gives CATWDKPKKLF.

This clone was detected a few times. The chain couples TRGV4 to TRGJ1 or TRGJ2. Germline CDR1 reads EGSTGY; CDR2 reads YDSYTSSV. This CDR3 is built from 14 residues. Trimming at V came to 5 bases and at J to 9 bases, leaving 16 bases not matched to a gene. The CDR3 loop is CATWVAPRGGKKLF. DNA for the CDR3: TGTGCCACCTGGGTCGCCCCCCGGGGGGGTAAGAAACTCTTT.

In its sample, this clone ranks as medium-sized (0.01 to 0.1%). This chain links TRGV4 with TRGJP1. Germline CDR1 reads EGSTGY; CDR2 reads YDSYTSSV. This CDR3 spans 17 amino acids. Trimming removed 0 bases from V and 0 bases from J; junction bases left unmatched: 7. DNA for the CDR3: TGTGCCACCTGGGATGGGCCAAGTTATACCACTGGTTGGTTCAAGATATTT. Protein sequence: CATWDGPSYTTGWFKIF.